Listed here are 31 T cell receptor beta chains from one sample, sequenced in a study of early T cells in non-severe SARS-CoV-2 infection (dated by TCRdb to about 2021). Preparation of the library involved 5' RACE. Reads for this sample came from a NextSeq 500. TCRdb trimmed public reads at Q25 via fastp, called clones via MiXCR and kept in-frame beta chains. Every entry covers one CDR3 protein and lists the most common genes and DNA from its rows. For this sample the table gives about 76,000 distinct CDR3 sequences, of which about 11% were detected only once. The top ten clones comprise approximately 4.5% of the sample. The sample taken for sequencing was whole blood. Source of these receptors: an adult who was a healthcare worker with PCR-confirmed SARS-CoV-2 infection or an uninfected control (not recorded which).

This clonotype was found many times. CDR3 coding DNA: TGTGCCAGCAGCTTCAACGGGGAGCTGTTTTTT. Its protein product is CASSFNGELFF. The chain uses TRBV5-4 and TRBJ2-2, with no clear D. The CDR3 consists of 11 residues. The V end was cut by 2 bases, the J end by 7 bases, with 3 bases between. Germline CDR1 is SGHNT and CDR2 is YYREEE (reference sequence).

The table lists this clonotype with many counts. As DNA, the CDR3 is TGTGCCAGCAGTTACCTGGGCCCCGCAGATACGCAGTATTTT. The encoded protein is CASSYLGPADTQYF. The chain employs TRBV6-6 and TRBJ2-3; D gene uncertain. This CDR3 has 14 amino acids. Germline CDR1 MNHNY, CDR2 SVGAGI (reference sequence). Trimming removed 2 bases at V and 4 bases at J, with 10 bases between.

This clonotype was counted at least ten times. Here the CDR3 DNA reads TGTGCCACCAGCAGAGGCCAAGGAGGAAACCACAATGAGCAGTTCTTC. Translating it yields CATSRGQGGNHNEQFF. This rearrangement joins TRBV15 to TRBJ2-1, with a possible D match to TRBD2 (5 bases). Germline CDR1 reads LNHNV; CDR2 reads YYDKDF (reference sequence). The CDR3 is made up of 16 amino acids. V shed 1 base and J shed 5 bases, with 15 bases lying between them.

The rearrangement uses TRBV12-5 and TRBJ2-7; D uncertain. This CDR3 spans 13 amino acids. V lost 1 base to trimming and J lost 3 bases, with 7 bases between them. Germline V lookup: CDR1 LGHNT, CDR2 FRNRAP. CDR3 DNA sequence: TGTGCTAGTGGTTTGGGCCACAGCTACGAGCAGTACTTC. It specifies CASGLGHSYEQYF.

This clonotype was counted many times. The chain employs TRBV7-2 and TRBJ2-3, with 8 bases matching TRBD2. This CDR3 is built from 16 residues. From germline, CDR1 is SGHTA and CDR2 FQGNSA. V gave up 3 bases and J gave up 0 bases; unmatched junction bases: 5. The CDR3: CASSFFSGISTDTQYF. CDR3 DNA sequence: TGTGCCAGCAGCTTTTTTAGCGGGATCAGCACAGATACGCAGTATTTT.

This clonotype was found many times. J is TRBJ2-7 and V is TRBV29-1; either TRBD1 or TRBD2 may supply D (7 bases each). V dropped 6 bases and J dropped 2 bases, with 20 bases sitting between them. The germline gives CDR1 SQVTM, CDR2 ANQGSEA. The CDR3 covers 15 residues. CDR3 DNA sequence: TGCAGCGTCGACCATCGGGGGGACAGACCCTACGAGCAGTACTTC. Amino acids: CSVDHRGDRPYEQYF.

The gene calls are TRBV18 and TRBJ1-5; D not certain. Trimming took off 2 bases at V and 7 bases at J, with 12 bases between the two ends. Germline V gives CDR1 KGHSH, CDR2 LQKENI. The CDR3 extends over 14 amino acids. CDR3 bases: TGTGCCAGCTCACCAGCGGGCGGGAGGCAGCCCCAGCATTTT. It encodes CASSPAGGRQPQHF.

This clonotype showed up many times. This chain uses TRBV27 with TRBJ2-1; no clear D. V shed 2 bases and J shed 4 bases, with 6 bases lying between them. CDR3 length equals 13 residues. Germline assignment: CDR1 MNHEY and CDR2 SMNVEV (reference sequence). In nucleotides, the CDR3 is TGTGCCAGCAGTTTAAGGCTTTACAATGAGCAGTTCTTC. Translating gives CASSLRLYNEQFF.

The sample holds many counts of this clonotype. This sequence joins TRBV12-3 or TRBV12-4 and TRBJ1-2; D is undetermined. V lost 3 bases to trimming and J lost 5 bases, with 7 bases between them. CDR3 length: 12 amino acids. The CDR3 loop is CASSFGSYGYTF. The CDR3, as DNA: TGTGCCAGCAGTTTCGGTTCATATGGCTACACCTTC.

This sequence joins TRBV7-9 and TRBJ2-3; D remains ambiguous. The CDR3 covers 10 residues. V was shortened by 8 bases and J by 6 bases, with 6 bases between the two germline ends. From germline, CDR1 is SEHNR and CDR2 FQNEAQ (reference sequence). The CDR3 nucleotides are TGTGCCAGCCAAGGTGATACGCAGTATTTT. This translates into CASQGDTQYF.

This clonotype was recorded a few times. The rearrangement uses TRBV5-1 and TRBJ2-2; no definite D call. CDR3 length: 13 amino acids. Germline V gene data show CDR1 as SGHRS and CDR2 as YFSETQ. Between the trimmed V and J ends, which lost 7 bases and 2 bases, there was a span of 9 bases. CDR3 amino acids: CASPRDNTGELFF. The CDR3 coding sequence is TGCGCCAGCCCAAGGGATAACACCGGGGAGCTGTTTTTT.

At least ten counts were recorded for this clonotype. The V gene is TRBV29-1, the J gene TRBJ1-4, with 11 bases lining up with TRBD1. This CDR3 has 15 amino acids. V gave up 4 bases and J gave up 1 base; unmatched junction bases: 2. Per the germline V gene, CDR1 is SQVTM and CDR2 is ANQGSEA. DNA for the CDR3: TGCAGCGTTGCCGGGACAGGGGGAACTAATGAAAAACTGTTTTTT. It codes for CSVAGTGGTNEKLFF.

This clonotype has ten or more counts. The chain combines TRBV11-3 with TRBJ2-2, with 8 bases lining up with TRBD1. V shed 0 bases and J 4 bases; nucleotides not matched to a gene: 4. The CDR3 totals 16 residues. CDR1 is SGHNT, CDR2 YENEEA, per germline. Written as DNA, the CDR3 is TGTGCCAGCAGCTTAGATTTCGGGACAGGCACCGGGGAGCTGTTTTTT. This translates into CASSLDFGTGTGELFF.

This clonotype was recorded many times. The rearrangement uses TRBV29-1 and TRBJ2-1; D is perhaps TRBD1 or TRBD2 (5 bases each). Germline V gene data show CDR1 as SQVTM and CDR2 as ANQGSEA. V shed 4 bases and J shed 12 bases, with 7 bases lying between them. This CDR3 comprises 9 residues. CDR3 sequence (DNA): TGCAGCGTTGGAGGGGCGCAGTTCTTC. This sequence encodes CSVGGAQFF.

The chain uses TRBV7-6 and TRBJ1-1; TRBD1 agrees at 9 bases. With 4 bases clipped from V and 5 bases from J, the junction kept 5 bases outside the gene matches. Germline CDR1 and CDR2: SGHVS and FNYEAQ. CDR3 length: 14 amino acids. The CDR3 DNA reads as TGTGCCAGCAGCTCCACAGGGGGCGAGACTGAAGCTTTCTTT. Translated, it gives CASSSTGGETEAFF. The full variable domain, its missing parts supplied by reference TRBV7-6 and TRBJ1-1, is GAGVSQSPRYKVTKRGQDVALRCDPISGHVSLYWYRQALGQGPEFLTYFNYEAQQDKSGLPNDRFSAERPEGSISTLTIQRTEQRDSAMYRCASSSTGGETEAFFGQGTRLTVV.

This clonotype came up many times. The chain joins TRBV12-3 or TRBV12-4 to TRBJ1-6; D call uncertain. CDR3 length equals 14 residues. Trimming removed 6 bases from V and 1 base from J, with 7 bases in between. The CDR3 sequence: CASRLGSYNSPLHF. The CDR3 DNA sequence: TGTGCCAGCAGATTGGGATCCTATAATTCACCCCTCCACTTT.

This clonotype was observed a handful of times. The chain joins TRBV29-1 to TRBJ2-3, with a tentative D call TRBD1 (5 bases). Germline CDR1 is SQVTM and CDR2 is ANQGSEA. The germline V and J ends were trimmed by 2 bases and 2 bases, with 11 bases remaining between them. The CDR3 loop spans 14 amino acids. CDR3 region: CSVEFRDVTDTQYF. The CDR3 DNA sequence: TGCAGCGTTGAATTCAGGGATGTCACAGATACGCAGTATTTT.

J is TRBJ2-7 and V is TRBV10-2, with a possible D match to TRBD1 (5 bases). V was shortened by 3 bases and J by 5 bases, with 8 bases between the two germline ends. Germline V gives CDR1 WSHSY, CDR2 SAAADI. CDR3 length equals 12 residues. CDR3 residues: CASSDSTDEQYF. Here the CDR3 DNA reads TGCGCCAGCAGTGACTCGACAGACGAGCAGTACTTC.

Regarding this clonotype: The germline gene is not matched at one end of the junction; a read error may be the cause. V and J are TRBV19 and TRBJ2-2; perhaps TRBD1 as D (6 bases). The length of the CDR3 is 13 residues. Germline V gene data show CDR1 as LNHDA and CDR2 as SQIVND (reference sequence). The DNA for the CDR3 is TGTGTCAGTCATAACAGGGCTGCCGGGGAGCTGTTTTTT. It is translated as CVSHNRAAGELFF.

There are many counts of this clonotype. The gene calls are TRBV11-2 and TRBJ2-3, with TRBD1 identical over 10 bases. V was clipped by 5 bases and J by 10 bases; unmatched bases: 9. This CDR3 contains 14 residues. Germline CDR1 is SGHAT and CDR2 is FQNNGV. CDR3 sequence reads: CASSPETGGDPQYF. For the CDR3, the DNA is TGTGCCAGCAGCCCGGAGACAGGGGGCGATCCGCAGTATTTT.

In its sample, this clonotype was seen once. The chain employs TRBV3-1 and TRBJ1-3; 7 nucleotides line up with TRBD1. The junction had 2 bases not matched to a gene; V was cut back by 0 bases and J by 3 bases. This CDR3 comprises 15 residues. The germline V gene has CDR1 LGHDT and CDR2 YNNKEL (reference sequence). CDR3 residues: CASSQDHRGGNTIYF. CDR3 nucleotides: TGTGCCAGCAGCCAAGATCACAGGGGTGGAAACACCATATATTTT.

This clonotype was observed a handful of times. The chain is built from TRBV20-1 and TRBJ2-3; tentative D call: TRBD1 (6 bases). CDR1 and CDR2 from the germline V gene are DFQATT and SNEGSKA (reference sequence). The CDR3 is 14 amino acids. Trimming stripped 3 bases from V and 1 base from J, with 11 bases between. CDR3 sequence reads: CSARPRGGTDTQYF. In nucleotides, the CDR3 is TGCAGTGCTAGGCCCAGGGGAGGCACAGATACGCAGTATTTT.

The chain combines TRBV6-2 or TRBV6-3 with TRBJ1-1; a weak D match, TRBD1 (6 bases). Germline V gene lookup returns CDR1 MNHEY and CDR2 SVGEGT. V lost 2 bases, J lost 4 bases, and 11 bases lay in between. The CDR3 consists of 14 residues. The CDR3: CASSYAGVGTEAFF. CDR3 coding DNA: TGTGCCAGCAGTTACGCAGGGGTGGGCACTGAAGCTTTCTTT.

Only a few counts were recorded for this clonotype. The rearrangement links TRBV10-1 to TRBJ1-1; D is uncertain. The ends were cut back, 6 bases at V and 3 bases at J, with 11 bases in the middle. Germline CDR1 reads WNHNN; CDR2 reads SYGVQD (reference sequence). This CDR3 spans 13 amino acids. This CDR3 is CASSVTDHTEAFF. The CDR3 nucleotides read TGCGCCAGCAGCGTGACTGACCACACTGAAGCTTTCTTT.

In its sample, this clonotype was seen a few times. The V gene is TRBV20-1, the J gene TRBJ1-1; a weak D match, TRBD1 (5 bases). This CDR3 region has 13 residues. V gave up 6 bases and J gave up 1 base, with 12 bases separating them. Germline CDR1 reads DFQATT; CDR2 reads SNEGSKA (reference sequence). The CDR3 sequence: CSASMTANTEAFF. The DNA of the CDR3 is TGCAGTGCCTCTATGACAGCGAACACTGAAGCTTTCTTT.

The chain uses TRBV7-9 and TRBJ1-2, with a possible D match to TRBD1 (6 bases). Looked up from germline, CDR1 is SEHNR and CDR2 is FQNEAQ (reference sequence). This CDR3 contains 12 residues. Trimming took 2 bases from V and 7 from J, leaving 8 bases between them. The CDR3 reads CASSLPGAGYTF. CDR3 DNA: TGTGCCAGCAGCTTACCGGGGGCTGGCTACACCTTC. Using reference TRBV7-9 and TRBJ1-2 for the parts outside the CDR3, the full variable domain is DTGVSQNPRHKITKRGQNVTFRCDPISEHNRLYWYRQTLGQGPEFLTYFQNEAQLEKSRLLSDRFSAERPKGSFSTLEIQRTEQGDSAMYLCASSLPGAGYTFGSGTRLTVV.

At least ten counts were recorded for this clonotype. The chain has TRBV6-6 and TRBJ2-7; TRBD1 or TRBD2 may be the D gene (5 bases each). The CDR3 is 14 amino acids. Germline CDR1 is MNHNY and CDR2 is SVGAGI (reference sequence). Deletions cut 5 bases from V and 3 bases from J, with 14 bases between. CDR3 sequence: CASSRDDLIYEQYF. The CDR3 nucleotides read TGTGCCAGCAGTAGGGACGACCTTATCTACGAGCAGTACTTC.

This clonotype has a count of ten or more. This chain joins TRBV12-3 or TRBV12-4 and TRBJ2-4; 7 bases match TRBD1. The CDR3 loop spans 14 amino acids. J lost 7 bases, V lost 5 bases, and 8 bases had no gene match. The CDR3, as DNA: TGTGCCAGCAGTGATTACAGGGGCGGGAACATTCAGTACTTC. This translates into CASSDYRGGNIQYF.

In its sample, this clonotype was seen many times. The CDR3 region has the DNA TGTGCCAGTAGTTTCGGGCGATATAGCAATCAGCCCCAGCATTTT. It is translated as CASSFGRYSNQPQHF. The rearrangement uses TRBV19 and TRBJ1-5; no clear D. Per germline, CDR1 LNHDA and CDR2 SQIVND (reference sequence). Trimming left V 5 bases short and J 0 bases short, with 11 bases between. The CDR3 contains 15 residues. The full variable domain, its missing parts supplied by reference TRBV19 and TRBJ1-5, is DGGITQSPKYLFRKEGQNVTLSCEQNLNHDAMYWYRQDPGQGLRLIYYSQIVNDFQKGDIAEGYSVSREKKESFPLTVTSAQKNPTAFYLCASSFGRYSNQPQHFGDGTRLSIL.

This clonotype was observed a handful of times. The chain carries TRBV20-1 and TRBJ1-5, with a weak D call TRBD1 (5 bases). Between the trimmed V and J ends, which lost 0 bases and 6 bases, there was a span of 15 bases. Germline CDR1 and CDR2: DFQATT and SNEGSKA (reference sequence). The CDR3 spans 15 residues. CDR3 sequence: CSARESGGVGQPQHF. The CDR3 bases are TGCAGTGCTAGAGAAAGTGGGGGGGTTGGTCAGCCCCAGCATTTT.

The table lists this clonotype with many counts. The genes are TRBV12-3 or TRBV12-4 and TRBJ2-5; 10 bases match TRBD1. The CDR3 extends over 13 amino acids. Trimming cost V 5 bases and J 9 bases; bases outside gene matches: 6. The DNA for the CDR3 is TGTGCCAGCAGTACGGGACAGGGGAAGGCCCAGTACTTC. As protein: CASSTGQGKAQYF.